These 20 T cell receptor beta chains share one sample of origin, sequenced in a study of beta chain features in type 1 diabetes. Since all of the isolated RNA was reverse transcribed, expressed TCRB transcripts were what got sequenced. Clones were read by immunoSEQ multiplex PCR, and TCRdb kept only the in-frame ones, dropping some. The sample records about 240,000 clones, less than 35% being singletons. Input material: central memory CD4+ T cells from blood. The source of these receptors is a man younger than 45 in good health.

This clone occurred a few times. CDR3 nucleotides: TGTGCCTGGAGTGGGACGGGACCGCTTGGGGCCAACGTCCTGACTTTC. Translating gives CAWSGTGPLGANVLTF. The chain links TRBV30 to TRBJ2-6; D may correspond to TRBD1 or TRBD2 (5 bases each). The CDR3 length is 16 residues. The germline V and J ends were trimmed by 1 base and 3 bases, with 13 bases remaining between them. Germline loops: CDR1 GTSNPN, CDR2 SVGIG (reference sequence).

A few counts support this clone. The chain employs TRBV6-6 and TRBJ1-1; TRBD1 matches at 9 bases. The CDR3 loop spans 15 amino acids. CDR1 is MNHNY and CDR2 is SVGAGI in the germline V gene (reference sequence). J lost 4 bases, V lost 0 bases, and 3 bases had no gene match. CDR3 in amino acids: CASSYSRQGVTEAFF. In nucleotides, the CDR3 is TGTGCCAGCAGTTACTCCCGACAGGGGGTCACTGAAGCTTTCTTT.

A word on this clone: This sample includes further DNA sequences coding for the same CDR3. The chain combines TRBV29-1 with TRBJ2-5; D call uncertain. V lost 7 bases to trimming and J lost 1 base, with 10 bases between them. The CDR3 runs to 12 residues. Germline V CDR1 and CDR2: SQVTM, ANQGSEA. As DNA, the CDR3 is TGCAGCGCGTCGGACGGCCAAGAGACCCAGTACTTC. It is translated as CSASDGQETQYF.

This clone was seen only a few times. The V call is TRBV30, the J call TRBJ2-5; 8 nucleotides match TRBD1. CDR1 and CDR2 from the germline V gene are GTSNPN and SVGIG (reference sequence). The V gene end was trimmed by 3 bases and the J gene end by 5 bases; junction bases not matched to a gene: 8. The CDR3 runs 14 residues. The CDR3 region is CAWSAGGGSETQYF. The CDR3 DNA sequence: TGTGCCTGGAGCGCAGGGGGCGGTAGCGAGACCCAGTACTTC.

The CDR3 bases are TGCAGCGCCCAAGGGGGAGGAGAGACCCAGTACTTC. The encoded protein is CSAQGGGETQYF. The chain is built from TRBV29-1 and TRBJ2-5; perhaps D is TRBD1 or TRBD2 (6 bases each). Germline V gives CDR1 SQVTM, CDR2 ANQGSEA. CDR3 size: 12 residues. Trimming took off 7 bases at V and 4 bases at J, with 13 bases between the two ends. Full variable domain (rest looked up from reference TRBV29-1 and TRBJ2-5): SAVISQKPSRDICQRGTSLTIQCQVDSQVTMMFWYRQQPGQSLTLIATANQGSEATYESGFVIDKFPISRPNLTFSTLTVSNMSPEDSSIYLCSAQGGGETQYFGPGTRLLVL.

The J gene is TRBJ1-2, the V gene TRBV7-9; D ambiguous. The V and J ends lost 5 bases and 4 bases respectively, with 11 bases between them. CDR1 is SEHNR, CDR2 FQNEAQ, per germline (reference sequence). This CDR3 has 13 residues. CDR3 region: CASSTDVGYGYTF. CDR3 nucleotides: TGTGCCAGCAGCACGGACGTGGGCTATGGCTACACCTTC.

This rearrangement joins TRBV7-8 to TRBJ1-1, with a weak D call TRBD1 (6 bases). There are 13 residues in the CDR3. Germline CDR1 reads SGHVS; CDR2 reads FQNEAQ. The V and J ends lost 5 bases and 4 bases respectively, with 11 bases between them. The CDR3 spells CASSRTVLTEAFF. CDR3 nucleotide sequence: TGTGCCAGCAGCCGGACAGTTCTCACTGAAGCTTTCTTT.

V usage is TRBV9 and J usage is TRBJ1-6, with TRBD1 matching 7 bases. The CDR3 contains 15 residues. J was trimmed by 5 bases and V by 4 bases; bases with no gene match: 6. Looked up from germline, CDR1 is SGDLS and CDR2 is YYNGEE. The CDR3 spells CASSSSGQNNSPLHF. CDR3 nucleotides: TGTGCCAGCAGCTCGTCGGGACAGAATAATTCACCCCTCCACTTT.

This clone was seen only a few times. The CDR3: CASSLARAGIQETQYF. As DNA, the CDR3 is TGCGCCAGCAGCTTGGCCAGAGCAGGAATCCAAGAGACCCAGTACTTC. The chain uses TRBV5-1 and TRBJ2-5; D unresolved. The CDR3 is made up of 16 amino acids. V lost 0 bases to trimming and J lost 1 base, with 13 bases between them. Germline-derived CDR1 and CDR2 are SGHRS and YFSETQ.

The chain uses TRBV10-1 and TRBJ2-2; D is unresolved. With 7 bases removed from V and 4 bases from J, the gap between germline ends came to 13 bases. The length of the CDR3 is 14 residues. The germline V gene encodes CDR1 WNHNN and CDR2 SYGVQD (reference sequence). DNA for the CDR3: TGCGCCAGCAATAGAGAGAAATCCACCGGGGAGCTGTTTTTT. It codes for CASNREKSTGELFF.

The chain is built from TRBV29-1 and TRBJ2-3; 12 bases match TRBD2. The CDR3 runs to 17 residues. J lost 2 bases, V lost 6 bases, and 12 bases had no gene match. Germline V lookup: CDR1 SQVTM, CDR2 ANQGSEA. The CDR3 sequence is CSVDGARLAGDTDTQYF. CDR3 bases: TGCAGCGTGGACGGAGCAAGACTAGCGGGAGACACAGATACGCAGTATTTT.

The V call is TRBV5-4, the J call TRBJ2-6, with D hard to call. This CDR3 contains 15 residues. The germline V gene encodes CDR1 SGHNT and CDR2 YYREEE (reference sequence). V was trimmed by 0 bases and J by 0 bases, leaving 4 bases between them. CDR3 amino acids: CASSLVDSGANVLTF. The CDR3 DNA sequence: TGTGCCAGCAGCTTGGTGGACTCTGGGGCCAACGTCCTGACTTTC.

This clone occurred a few times. CDR3 protein: CASSYGQGEESYEQYF. CDR3 DNA sequence: TGTGCCAGCAGTTACGGGCAGGGGGAAGAGTCCTACGAGCAGTACTTC. The gene calls are TRBV6-5 and TRBJ2-7, with 7 bases that match TRBD1. CDR1 and CDR2 from the germline V gene are MNHEY and SVGAGI. Trimming removed 2 bases from V and 1 base from J; junction bases left unmatched: 8. This CDR3 is built from 16 residues.

This clone turned up a few times. The chain couples TRBV14 to TRBJ2-1; 12 bases map to TRBD1. The V gene end was trimmed by 4 bases and the J gene end by 10 bases; junction bases not matched to a gene: 8. This CDR3 spans 15 amino acids. Germline V gene sequence: CDR1 SGHDN, CDR2 FVKESK. The CDR3 loop is CASSPRDRGREEQFF. The CDR3 DNA sequence: TGTGCCAGCAGCCCACGGGACAGGGGGCGAGAGGAGCAGTTCTTC.

The genes are TRBV5-1 and TRBJ2-1; no clear D gene. Trimming shortened V by 4 bases and J by 6 bases, and 14 bases separated the two germline ends. Germline V gives CDR1 SGHRS, CDR2 YFSETQ. The CDR3 length is 14 residues. The CDR3 here is CASSPSNYVNEQFF. The CDR3 DNA follows: TGCGCCAGCAGCCCCTCTAATTACGTCAATGAGCAGTTCTTC.

V is TRBV30 and J is TRBJ2-1, with a weak D call TRBD1 (6 bases). Germline V gene lookup returns CDR1 GTSNPN and CDR2 SVGIG (reference sequence). The CDR3 contains 13 residues. Between the trimmed V and J ends, which lost 1 base and 7 bases, there was a span of 11 bases. Here the CDR3 DNA reads TGTGCCTGGAGTGCGAACAGGGCAAATGAGCAGTTCTTC. Protein: CAWSANRANEQFF.

The genes are TRBV11-3 and TRBJ2-3; D unclear. The CDR3 is 13 residues long. The V end lost 3 bases, the J end lost 2 bases, and 6 bases lay between the germline ends. Looked up from germline, CDR1 is SGHNT and CDR2 is YENEEA. The DNA for the CDR3 is TGTGCCAGCAGCTTGTCGTACACAGATACGCAGTATTTT. This codes for CASSLSYTDTQYF.

V gene TRBV5-1 combines with J gene TRBJ2-1, with TRBD2 as a possible D gene (5 bases). Per germline, CDR1 SGHRS and CDR2 YFSETQ. CDR3 size: 16 residues. Trimming removed 0 bases from V and 9 bases from J, with 19 bases in between. CDR3: CASSLDQLGSSREQFF. CDR3 DNA: TGCGCCAGCAGCTTGGATCAGTTGGGGAGCAGCCGTGAGCAGTTCTTC.

The CDR3 sequence: CASVANPLDYGYTF. As DNA, the CDR3 is TGTGCCAGCGTCGCGAACCCCCTGGACTATGGCTACACCTTC. The rearrangement links TRBV2 to TRBJ1-2, with D unclear. This CDR3 has 14 amino acids. The V gene's germline CDR1 is SNHLY and CDR2 FYNNEI. The germline V and J ends were trimmed by 8 bases and 3 bases, with 16 bases remaining between them.

The chain uses TRBV19 and TRBJ1-5; D perhaps matches TRBD1 (5 bases). Germline CDR1 and CDR2: LNHDA and SQIVND (reference sequence). CDR3 length: 14 amino acids. With 1 base removed from V and 1 base from J, the gap between germline ends came to 5 bases. CDR3 residues: CASSIGGSNQPQHF. The CDR3 DNA is TGTGCCAGTAGTATAGGGGGGAGCAATCAGCCCCAGCATTTT. The variable domain in full, completed from reference TRBV19 and TRBJ1-5, reads DGGITQSPKYLFRKEGQNVTLSCEQNLNHDAMYWYRQDPGQGLRLIYYSQIVNDFQKGDIAEGYSVSREKKESFPLTVTSAQKNPTAFYLCASSIGGSNQPQHFGDGTRLSIL.